One sample yielded the 7 T cell receptor beta chains listed below, sequenced in a study of B cell selection in AIRE deficiency. Some clones are missing from TCRdb's copy, which holds only in-frame ones; the method was immunoSEQ multiplex PCR. The sample shows roughly 25,000 clones, roughly 97% of them seen only once. Sorting defined conventional CD4 T cells as CD4+CD127+. The sample taken for sequencing was conventional CD4+ T cells sorted from PBMCs. The receptors stem from a human donor with AIRE deficiency.

This sequence joins TRBV11-2 and TRBJ1-3; D ambiguous. The CDR3 has 15 residues. V was cut by 0 bases and J by 4 bases, with 10 bases left in between. Per germline, CDR1 SGHAT and CDR2 FQNNGV. The CDR3 DNA reads TGTGCCAGCAGCTTAGACCGAACGGGAGGAAACACCATATATTTT. Translating it yields CASSLDRTGGNTIYF.

The rearrangement joins TRBV7-6 to TRBJ1-4; D remains unclear. This CDR3 has 13 amino acids. From germline, CDR1 is SGHVS and CDR2 FNYEAQ. Deletions cut 1 base from V and 8 bases from J, with 8 bases between. CDR3 in amino acids: CASSLGALEKLFF. CDR3 coding DNA: TGTGCCAGCAGCTTAGGAGCTTTGGAAAAACTGTTTTTT. The variable domain in full, with the rest retrieved from reference TRBV7-6 and TRBJ1-4, is GAGVSQSPRYKVTKRGQDVALRCDPISGHVSLYWYRQALGQGPEFLTYFNYEAQQDKSGLPNDRFSAERPEGSISTLTIQRTEQRDSAMYRCASSLGALEKLFFGSGTQLSVL.

V is TRBV10-3 and J is TRBJ2-7; D remains unclear. V was pared by 5 bases and J by 0 bases, with 5 bases between. Germline V gene data show CDR1 as ENHRY and CDR2 as SYGVKD. CDR3 length equals 12 residues. This CDR3 is CAISRVSYEQYF. CDR3 sequence (DNA): TGTGCCATCAGTCGGGTCTCCTACGAGCAGTACTTC.

The chain links TRBV7-9 to TRBJ2-3; 7 bases map to TRBD1. Trimming cost V 5 bases and J 0 bases; bases outside gene matches: 8. Germline V lookup: CDR1 SEHNR, CDR2 FQNEAQ (reference sequence). The CDR3 has 16 amino acids. CDR3: CASSLIPGQSTDTQYF. Here the CDR3 DNA reads TGTGCCAGCAGCCTTATACCGGGACAGAGCACAGATACGCAGTATTTT.

This clone came up once. The chain links TRBV7-6 to TRBJ2-2, with D possibly TRBD2 on 6 matching bases. V shed 5 bases and J shed 0 bases, with 13 bases lying between them. Germline V CDR1 and CDR2: SGHVS, FNYEAQ. The CDR3 sequence is 16 residues long. For the CDR3, the DNA is TGTGCCAGCAGCAGAACCGGGACTCCGAACACCGGGGAGCTGTTTTTT. Its protein is CASSRTGTPNTGELFF.

The chain uses TRBV29-1 and TRBJ2-5; D call uncertain. Germline V gives CDR1 SQVTM, CDR2 ANQGSEA. The germline V and J ends were trimmed by 5 bases and 0 bases, with 4 bases remaining between them. CDR3 length: 11 amino acids. The CDR3 loop reads CSVSDQETQYF. CDR3 in DNA: TGCAGCGTTAGCGACCAAGAGACCCAGTACTTC.

The chain uses TRBV7-9 and TRBJ2-4; D ambiguous. Germline assignment: CDR1 SEHNR and CDR2 FQNEAQ (reference sequence). There are 14 residues in the CDR3. Trimming stripped 4 bases from V and 7 bases from J, with 14 bases between. CDR3 bases: TGTGCCAGCAGCTCCCGGGCCCCCAGGAACATTCAGTACTTC. Its protein product is CASSSRAPRNIQYF.